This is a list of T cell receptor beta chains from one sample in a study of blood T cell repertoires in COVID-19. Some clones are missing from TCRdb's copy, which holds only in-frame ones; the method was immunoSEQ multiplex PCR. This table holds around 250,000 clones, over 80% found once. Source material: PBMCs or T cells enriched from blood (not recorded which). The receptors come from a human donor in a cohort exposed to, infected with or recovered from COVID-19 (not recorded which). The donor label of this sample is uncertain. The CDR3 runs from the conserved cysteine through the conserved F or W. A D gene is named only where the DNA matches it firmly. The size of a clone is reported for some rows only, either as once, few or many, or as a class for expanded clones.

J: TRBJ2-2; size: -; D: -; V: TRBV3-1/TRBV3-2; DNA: TGTGCCAGCAGCCAAGAAAGCGAGCTGAGCTTGGCCGGGGAGCTGTTTTTT; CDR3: CASSQESELSLAGELFF
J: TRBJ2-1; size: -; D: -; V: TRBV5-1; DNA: TGCGCCAGCTGCTCGGGACAAGAATACAATGAGCAGTTCTTC; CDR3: CASCSGQEYNEQFF
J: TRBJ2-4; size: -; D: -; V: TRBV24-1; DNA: TGTGCCACCAGTGATTCCCAGGGATTGGGCAAAAACATTCAGTACTTC; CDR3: CATSDSQGLGKNIQYF
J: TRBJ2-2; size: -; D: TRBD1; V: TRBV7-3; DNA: TGTGCCAGCAGCCCAGGACAGGGCGGCACCGGGGAGCTGTTTTTT; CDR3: CASSPGQGGTGELFF
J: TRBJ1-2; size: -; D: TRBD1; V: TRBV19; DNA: TGTGCCATAAGAGGGACAGGGGCCTACGGCTACACCTTC; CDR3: CAIRGTGAYGYTF
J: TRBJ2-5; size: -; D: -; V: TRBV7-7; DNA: TGTGCCAGCAGCTCGGTTGGCGGGGAGACCCAGTACTTC; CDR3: CASSSVGGETQYF
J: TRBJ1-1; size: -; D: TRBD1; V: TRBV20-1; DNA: TGCAGTGCTAGTACAGGGGGAAGAGTGAACACTGAAGCTTTCTTT; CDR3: CSASTGGRVNTEAFF
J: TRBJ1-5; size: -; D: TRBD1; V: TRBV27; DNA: TGTGCCAGCAGTAGGGAATGGACAGGGGATCAGCCCCAGCATTTT; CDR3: CASSREWTGDQPQHF
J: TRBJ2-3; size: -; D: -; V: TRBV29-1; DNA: TGCAGCGCCAACCTGGGGCCGGGACTTCAACACACAGCAGATACGCAGTATTTT; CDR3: CSANLGPGLQHTADTQYF
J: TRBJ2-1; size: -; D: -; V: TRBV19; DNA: TGTGCCAGTAGTCATACCCGGGATGCCCAGTTCTTC; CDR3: CASSHTRDAQFF
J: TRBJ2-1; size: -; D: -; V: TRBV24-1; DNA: TGTGCCACCAGTGATCCGGGACGGGACAACAATGAGCAGTTCTTC; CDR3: CATSDPGRDNNEQFF
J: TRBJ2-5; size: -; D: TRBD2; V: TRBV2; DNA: TGTGCCAGCAGTGGGCCAGCGGGGGTCGGGGAGACCCAGTACTTC; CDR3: CASSGPAGVGETQYF
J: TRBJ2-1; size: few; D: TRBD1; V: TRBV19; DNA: TGTGCCAGTAGTATCTGGGACAGGGCATACAATGAGCAGTTCTTC; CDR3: CASSIWDRAYNEQFF
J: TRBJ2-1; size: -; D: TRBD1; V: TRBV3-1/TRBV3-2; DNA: TGTGCCAGCAGCCCTCGCTCAGGGGGCTCAAGCTCCTACAATGAGCAGTTCTTC; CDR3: CASSPRSGGSSSYNEQFF
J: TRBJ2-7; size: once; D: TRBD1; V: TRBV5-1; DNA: TGCGCCAGCACTCCCGGGACAGGGGCGCCTCCGGAGTACTTC; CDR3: CASTPGTGAPPEYF
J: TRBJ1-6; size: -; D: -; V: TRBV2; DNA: TGTGCCAGCACTCCCGGGGGGGCTCCGAGGGGTTCACCCCTCCACTTT; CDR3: CASTPGGAPRGSPLHF
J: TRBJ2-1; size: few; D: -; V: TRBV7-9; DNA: TGTGCCAGCAGCTTACCTCACAGCTCCTACAATGAGCAGTTCTTC; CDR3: CASSLPHSSYNEQFF
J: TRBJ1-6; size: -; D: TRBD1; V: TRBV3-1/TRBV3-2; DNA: TGTGCCAGCAGCTGGGGGGACAGGGGACAAAATTCACCCCTCCACTTT; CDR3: CASSWGDRGQNSPLHF
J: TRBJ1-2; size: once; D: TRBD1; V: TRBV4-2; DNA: TGTGCCAGCAGCCAAGATACTCCGAGACAGGGGGCGTCTAACTATGGCTACACCTTC; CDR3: CASSQDTPRQGASNYGYTF
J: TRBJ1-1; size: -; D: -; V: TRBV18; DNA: TGTGCCAGCTCCCCCATGACTGCCTCGAACACTGAAGCTTTCTTT; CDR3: CASSPMTASNTEAFF
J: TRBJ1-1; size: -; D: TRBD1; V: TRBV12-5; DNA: TGTGCTAGTGGTCACCACAGGGGACACACTGAAGCTTTCTTT; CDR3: CASGHHRGHTEAFF
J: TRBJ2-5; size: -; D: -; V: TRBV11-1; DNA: TGTGCCAGCAGCTTAGACGAGGAGACCCAGTACTTC; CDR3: CASSLDEETQYF
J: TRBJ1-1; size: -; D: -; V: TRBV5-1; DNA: TGCGCCAGCAGCTTAAACGGGGTCAACACTGAAGCTTTCTTT; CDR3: CASSLNGVNTEAFF
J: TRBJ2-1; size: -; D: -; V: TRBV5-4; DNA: TGTGCCAGCAGGGAGGGGATAGCGGTGTCCAATGAGCAGTTCTTC; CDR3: CASREGIAVSNEQFF
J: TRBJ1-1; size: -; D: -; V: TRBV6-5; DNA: TGTGCCAGCAGTACCGGTCTGAACACTGAAGCTTTCTTT; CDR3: CASSTGLNTEAFF
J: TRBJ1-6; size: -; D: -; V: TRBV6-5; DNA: TGTGCCAGCAGTTCGAGTTCCCCCTATAATTCACCCCTCCACTTT; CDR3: CASSSSSPYNSPLHF
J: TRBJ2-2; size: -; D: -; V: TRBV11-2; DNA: TGTGCCAGCAGCCGCGCAACGTGGGGCTCGAACACCGGGGAGCTGTTTTTT; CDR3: CASSRATWGSNTGELFF
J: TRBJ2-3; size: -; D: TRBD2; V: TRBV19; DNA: TGTGCCAGTACCCCTGGGGGACGGGCGGGGGGGAAGGATACGCAGTATTTT; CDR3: CASTPGGRAGGKDTQYF
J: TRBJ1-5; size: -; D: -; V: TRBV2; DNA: TGTGCCAGCAGTGAAGAGAGGCAGGGGAATCAGCCCCAGCATTTT; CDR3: CASSEERQGNQPQHF
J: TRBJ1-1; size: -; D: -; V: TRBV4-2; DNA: TGTGCCAGCAGCCAAGAGACTGGCGGAATGAACACTGAAGCTTTCTTT; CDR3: CASSQETGGMNTEAFF
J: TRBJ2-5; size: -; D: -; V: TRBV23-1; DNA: TGCGCCAGCAGTCTCACTCCTCGCGTGGAGACCCAGTACTTC; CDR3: CASSLTPRVETQYF
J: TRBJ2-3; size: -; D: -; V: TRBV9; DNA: TGTGCCAGCAGCGTTGGGGGGACAGATACGCAGTATTTT; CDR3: CASSVGGTDTQYF
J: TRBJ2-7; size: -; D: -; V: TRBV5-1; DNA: TGCGCCAGCAGCTTGGGGAATGCTGTGGACAGAAGCTACGAGCAGTACTTC; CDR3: CASSLGNAVDRSYEQYF
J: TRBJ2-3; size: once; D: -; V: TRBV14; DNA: TGTGCCAGCAGCACTTCTTTGATGGGGGGTGTGCACTATACGCAGTATTTT; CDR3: CASSTSLMGGVHYTQYF
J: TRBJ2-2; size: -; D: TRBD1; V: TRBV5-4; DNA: TGTGCCAGCAGGATACAGGGGGGGAACACCGGGGAGCTGTTTTTT; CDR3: CASRIQGGNTGELFF
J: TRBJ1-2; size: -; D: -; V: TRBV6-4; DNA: TGTGCCAGCAGTGAGGGCAGCGGCAGGTCTATGTCCCCTAACTATGGCTACACCTTC; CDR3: CASSEGSGRSMSPNYGYTF
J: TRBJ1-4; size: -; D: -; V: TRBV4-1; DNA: TGCGCCAGCAGCCAGGGCCGACAGTCGCTGACATCAACTAATGAAAAACTGTTTTTT; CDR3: CASSQGRQSLTSTNEKLFF
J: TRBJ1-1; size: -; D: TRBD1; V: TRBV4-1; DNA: TGCGCCAGCAGCCACCGACCGACAGGGGCTATGAACACTGAAGCTTTCTTT; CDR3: CASSHRPTGAMNTEAFF
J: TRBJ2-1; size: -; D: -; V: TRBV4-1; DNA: TGCGCCAGCAGCCAACCCAAACAGGGAAATGAGCAGTTCTTC; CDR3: CASSQPKQGNEQFF
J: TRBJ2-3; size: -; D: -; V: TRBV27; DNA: TGTGCCAGCAGCACTCCCGGGGCAGATACGCAGTATTTT; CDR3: CASSTPGADTQYF
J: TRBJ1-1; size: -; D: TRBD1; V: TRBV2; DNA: TGTGCCAGCAAGGACAGGGGGGTCACTGAAGCTTTCTTT; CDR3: CASKDRGVTEAFF
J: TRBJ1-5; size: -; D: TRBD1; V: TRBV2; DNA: TGTGCCAGCAGTGAAGACAGGGGGAGGGGCAATCAGCCCCAGCATTTT; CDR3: CASSEDRGRGNQPQHF
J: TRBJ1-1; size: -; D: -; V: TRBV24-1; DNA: TGTGCCACCAGTGACTCAGGGACTGTGAACACTGAAGCTTTCTTT; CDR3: CATSDSGTVNTEAFF
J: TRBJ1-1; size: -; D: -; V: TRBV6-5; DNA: TGTGCCAGCAGCAGGGAGGGCACTGAAGCTTTCTTT; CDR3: CASSREGTEAFF
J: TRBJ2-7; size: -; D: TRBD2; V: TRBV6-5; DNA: TGTGCCAGCAGTTTTCCCGGGGGGAACTCCTACGAGCAGTACTTC; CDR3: CASSFPGGNSYEQYF